One and the same sample provided the 6 T cell receptor beta chains below, sequenced in a study of blood T cells in healthy people across ages. The authors ran a second PCR of 7 to 11 cycles using a sample-barcoded 5' primer and a J-beta primer mix. Via MiXCR, TCRdb re-called the 5' RACE reads, giving one row per CDR3 protein. In the table there are 1.5 million to 2 million distinct CDR3 sequences, about two fifths of which are singletons. The sequenced material came from blood. The receptors were sampled from a human donor in good health.

This chain connects TRBV7-9 to TRBJ1-2; D gene ambiguous. The length of the CDR3 is 16 residues. CDR1 and CDR2 (germline): SEHNR, FQNEAQ (reference sequence). Trimming left V 0 bases short and J 4 bases short, with 15 bases between. CDR3 sequence: CASSLAQLGFPYGYTF. CDR3 nucleotides: TGTGCCAGCAGCTTAGCGCAGCTGGGGTTCCCCTATGGCTACACCTTC.

V and J are TRBV20-1 and TRBJ2-4; 7 positions match TRBD1. The J call is in doubt because the DNA end fits TRBJ2-5 better. The CDR3 covers 14 residues. CDR1 and CDR2 from the germline V gene are DFQATT and SNEGSKA (reference sequence). The CDR3 sequence is CSSSRDSHQETQYF. The CDR3 nucleotides read TGCAGTTCCTCCCGGGACAGCCACCAAGAGACCCAGTACTTC.

This clonotype turned up a few times. This chain links TRBV4-1 with TRBJ2-7; the D gene is possibly TRBD2 (5 bases). V shed 4 bases and J shed 4 bases, with 14 bases lying between them. In germline, CDR1 is MGHRA, CDR2 YSYEKL. This CDR3 has 14 residues. The CDR3 region is CASSLNLGGYEQYF. Here the CDR3 DNA reads TGCGCCAGCAGCCTTAACTTGGGCGGGTACGAGCAGTACTTC.

V and J are TRBV20-1 and TRBJ2-1, with TRBD2 matching over 14 bases. The length of the CDR3 is 16 residues. Germline V gene lookup returns CDR1 DFQATT and CDR2 SNEGSKA (reference sequence). V lost 5 bases and J lost 2; bases outside the gene matches: 5. The CDR3 region is CSASRTSGGPYNEQFF. CDR3 nucleotides: TGCAGTGCTTCTCGGACTAGCGGGGGGCCCTACAATGAGCAGTTCTTC.

The gene calls are TRBV12-3 or TRBV12-4 and TRBJ2-2; 8 nucleotides align to TRBD1. The CDR3 has 18 residues. J was trimmed by 5 bases and V by 6 bases; bases with no gene match: 17. As DNA, the CDR3 is TGTGCCAGCAGCCCAATCCAAACAGACAGGGGTGGGACCGGGGAGCTGTTTTTT. Protein product: CASSPIQTDRGGTGELFF.

V and J are TRBV4-3 and TRBJ2-4; TRBD2 is a possible D gene (5 bases). This CDR3 is 14 amino acids long. Germline CDR1 is LGHNA and CDR2 is YSLEER. Trimming took off 0 bases at V and 8 bases at J, with 11 bases between the two ends. The CDR3 loop reads CASSQDRSRDIQYF. Written as DNA, the CDR3 is TGCGCCAGCAGCCAAGACCGGTCGCGGGACATTCAGTACTTC.